This TCR beta chain was identified during a study of blood T cell repertoires in COVID-19. Overall study: Sample material is recorded as cDNA or gDNA derived from T cells, B-cell-depleted T cells, or PBMCs.

Germline CDR1 reads MNHEY; CDR2 reads SVGEGT. This CDR3 contains 16 residues. V gave up 4 bases and J gave up 4 bases; unmatched junction bases: 11. Patients at the Seattle site were enrolled during active infection and followed longitudinally. How the authors handled the data: Amplification with reference gene primers provided the estimates of nucleated cell counts. Repertoires were generated with immunoSEQ multiplex PCR, while TCRdb's copy carries only in-frame clones and drops some. V and J calls plus clone size are reproduced from that table; the DNA served to infer D and trimming. The table records a few hundred thousand clones, 88% of them present only once.

The receptor's source is a woman aged 25 to 39 with COVID-19, enrolled during active disease. The sequenced sample was peripheral blood. The chain links TRBV6-2 or TRBV6-3 to TRBJ2-5, with 8 nucleotides matching TRBD2. CDR3 residues: CASSFPERELGETQYF. The DNA of the CDR3 is TGTGCCAGCAGTTTCCCTGAGCGGGAGCTGGGAGAGACCCAGTACTTC.